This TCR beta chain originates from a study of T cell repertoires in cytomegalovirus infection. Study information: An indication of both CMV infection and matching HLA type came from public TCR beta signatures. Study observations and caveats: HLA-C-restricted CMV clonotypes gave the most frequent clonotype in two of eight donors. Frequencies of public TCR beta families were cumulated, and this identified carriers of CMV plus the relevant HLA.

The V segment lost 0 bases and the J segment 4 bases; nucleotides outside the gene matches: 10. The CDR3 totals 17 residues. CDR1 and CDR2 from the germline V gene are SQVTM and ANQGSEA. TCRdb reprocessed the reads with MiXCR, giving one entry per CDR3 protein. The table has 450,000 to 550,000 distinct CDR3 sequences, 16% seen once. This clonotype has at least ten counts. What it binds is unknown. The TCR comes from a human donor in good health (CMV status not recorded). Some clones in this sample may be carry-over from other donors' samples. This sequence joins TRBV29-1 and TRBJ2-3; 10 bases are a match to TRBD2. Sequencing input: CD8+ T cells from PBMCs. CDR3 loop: CSVEELSLAGVPDTQYF. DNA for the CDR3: TGCAGCGTTGAAGAACTTTCGCTAGCGGGGGTTCCAGATACGCAGTATTTT.